A single sample gave rise to the 5 T cell receptor beta chains below, sequenced in a study of blood T cell repertoires in COVID-19. Sequencing used immunoSEQ multiplex PCR; TCRdb keeps in-frame clones, though not all of them. The sample includes about 190,000 clones, roughly three quarters of them seen just once. Source material: PBMCs or T cells enriched from blood (not recorded which). The origin of the receptors is a woman between 50 and 59 years old with acute COVID-19.

The chain has TRBV28 and TRBJ1-3; D remains unclear. Trimming took 2 bases from V and 0 from J, leaving 8 bases between them. CDR3 length: 15 amino acids. The germline V gene encodes CDR1 MDHEN and CDR2 SYDVKM. DNA for the CDR3: TGTGCCAGCAGTTTAGAACAGTCCTCTGGAAACACCATATATTTT. Its translation: CASSLEQSSGNTIYF. The full variable domain, its missing parts supplied by reference TRBV28 and TRBJ1-3, is DVKVTQSSRYLVKRTGEKVFLECVQDMDHENMFWYRQDPGLGLRLIYFSYDVKMKEKGDIPEGYSVSREKKERFSLILESASTNQTSMYLCASSLEQSSGNTIYFGEGSWLTVV.

V usage is TRBV6-5 and J usage is TRBJ1-2; tentative D call: TRBD1 (5 bases). Trimming removed 6 bases at V and 8 bases at J, with 19 bases between. Per the germline V gene, CDR1 is MNHEY and CDR2 is SVGAGI. The CDR3 consists of 14 residues. This CDR3 reads CASRADGTYLGYTF. The CDR3 DNA follows: TGTGCCAGCAGGGCGGACGGGACTTATTTGGGCTACACCTTC.

This chain uses TRBV19 with TRBJ2-2, with 11 bases identical to TRBD2. CDR3 size: 18 residues. J lost 7 bases, V lost 4 bases, and 14 bases had no gene match. Germline CDR1 LNHDA, CDR2 SQIVND (reference sequence). The CDR3 coding sequence is TGTGCCAGTAGTAGGGTAGCGGGGGGGCCGGGGAAGAACGGGGAGCTGTTTTTT. Its protein product is CASSRVAGGPGKNGELFF.

This rearrangement joins TRBV6-6 to TRBJ1-4, with a weak D call TRBD1 (5 bases). Germline assignment: CDR1 MNHNY and CDR2 SVGAGI (reference sequence). This CDR3 region has 13 residues. The germline V and J ends were trimmed by 5 bases and 5 bases, with 9 bases remaining between them. Here the CDR3 DNA reads TGTGCCAGCAGTAGTCGGGGGAATGAAAAACTGTTTTTT. This gives the protein CASSSRGNEKLFF.

This chain uses TRBV7-6 with TRBJ2-1, with 9 bases fitting TRBD1. Germline V gene sequence: CDR1 SGHVS, CDR2 FNYEAQ. Trimming cost V 5 bases and J 7 bases; bases outside gene matches: 9. The CDR3 is 15 residues long. The CDR3 reads CASSKSGTGLNEQFF. Written as DNA, the CDR3 is TGTGCCAGCAGCAAATCCGGGACAGGGTTGAATGAGCAGTTCTTC.